Below are 30 T cell receptor beta chains sequenced from a single sample in a study of control samples from healthy donors and cancer patients. The table came from immunoSEQ multiplex PCR; TCRdb's copy has only in-frame clones and leaves some out. Seen here are about 110,000 clones, 82% observed once, and the top ten hold about 7%. Sequenced: blood. The origin of the receptors is a man aged 18 to 29 in good health.

V and J are TRBV4-2 and TRBJ2-3, with 8 bases identical to TRBD2. Germline lookup yields CDR1 LGHNA and CDR2 YNFKEQ. J gave up 0 bases and V 0 bases, and 2 bases lay outside the gene matches. This CDR3 contains 16 residues. The CDR3 spells CASSQDSGGSTDTQYF. The CDR3 DNA reads TGTGCCAGCAGCCAAGACTCGGGGGGGAGCACAGATACGCAGTATTTT.

J is TRBJ2-1 and V is TRBV13; perhaps D is TRBD1 or TRBD2 (6 bases each). The CDR3 contains 13 residues. V was shortened by 3 bases and J by 10 bases, with 13 bases between the two germline ends. Germline CDR1 PRHDT, CDR2 FYEKMQ (reference sequence). Here the CDR3 DNA reads TGTGCCAGCAGCTTTTCGGGGGCGCGGGAGCAGTTCTTC. Amino acids: CASSFSGAREQFF. Using reference TRBV13 and TRBJ2-1 for the parts outside the CDR3, the full variable domain is AAGVIQSPRHLIKEKRETATLKCYPIPRHDTVYWYQQGPGQDPQFLISFYEKMQSDKGSIPDRFSAQQFSDYHSELNMSSLELGDSALYFCASSFSGAREQFFGPGTRLTVL.

The CDR3 bases are TGTGCCCCTCGGGGGGCGACGTCCGGGGTAGACATTCAGTACTTC. Translating it yields CAPRGATSGVDIQYF. J is TRBJ2-4 and V is TRBV28, with D perhaps TRBD2 (7 bases). The CDR3 length is 15 residues. The germline V gene has CDR1 MDHEN and CDR2 SYDVKM. The ends were cut back, 11 bases at V and 8 bases at J, with 25 bases in the middle. The full variable domain, rest sourced from reference TRBV28 and TRBJ2-4, is DVKVTQSSRYLVKRTGEKVFLECVQDMDHENMFWYRQDPGLGLRLIYFSYDVKMKEKGDIPEGYSVSREKKERFSLILESASTNQTSMYLCAPRGATSGVDIQYFGAGTRLSVL.

The chain joins TRBV19 to TRBJ2-3; D may be TRBD2 (5 bases). The CDR3 totals 11 residues. Looked up from germline, CDR1 is LNHDA and CDR2 is SQIVND (reference sequence). The germline V and J ends were trimmed by 4 bases and 12 bases, with 11 bases remaining between them. Written as DNA, the CDR3 is TGTGCCAGTAGTACCGGCCGGGGACAGTATTTT. This codes for CASSTGRGQYF.

V gene TRBV6-5 combines with J gene TRBJ2-5; maybe TRBD2 (6 bases). This CDR3 contains 14 residues. V lost 6 bases, J lost 2 bases, and 13 bases lay in between. The germline CDR1 and CDR2 sequences are MNHEY and SVGAGI. The CDR3 DNA reads as TGTGCCAGCAGCCCCAAGGGACTGCAAGAGACCCAGTACTTC. Translated: CASSPKGLQETQYF.

V usage is TRBV30 and J usage is TRBJ2-2; TRBD1 or TRBD2 may be the D gene (5 bases each). The CDR3 length is 15 residues. Trimming stripped 3 bases from V and 1 base from J, with 12 bases between. The germline gives CDR1 GTSNPN, CDR2 SVGIG (reference sequence). In DNA form, the CDR3 reads TGTGCCTGGAGGGGGGAGCTCCTGAACACCGGGGAGCTGTTTTTT. It codes for CAWRGELLNTGELFF.

The chain links TRBV27 to TRBJ2-3; D gene ambiguous. The V gene's germline CDR1 is MNHEY and CDR2 SMNVEV (reference sequence). Deletions cut 5 bases from V and 4 bases from J, with 16 bases between. This CDR3 has 15 amino acids. The CDR3 sequence: CASSPTASRADTQYF. CDR3 nucleotide sequence: TGTGCCAGCAGTCCCACCGCTTCTAGAGCAGATACGCAGTATTTT.

This chain joins TRBV6-5 and TRBJ1-4; weak D call: TRBD1 (6 bases). The CDR3 length is 15 residues. V was cut by 2 bases and J by 7 bases, with 14 bases left in between. CDR1 is MNHEY, CDR2 SVGAGI, per germline. CDR3 loop: CASSYVAGAGEKLFF. CDR3 nucleotide sequence: TGTGCCAGCAGTTACGTGGCAGGGGCGGGTGAAAAACTGTTTTTT.

The chain employs TRBV11-2 and TRBJ2-7; 12 bases are a match to TRBD2. V lost 3 bases and J lost 3; bases outside the gene matches: 6. This CDR3 spans 16 amino acids. Per germline, CDR1 SGHAT and CDR2 FQNNGV. CDR3 sequence: CASSFTLAGGHYEQYV. CDR3 nucleotides: TGTGCCAGCAGCTTCACCCTAGCGGGGGGGCACTACGAGCAGTACGTC.

This rearrangement joins TRBV15 to TRBJ1-5, with D possibly being TRBD1 (5 bases). This CDR3 region has 17 residues. Per germline, CDR1 LNHNV and CDR2 YYDKDF (reference sequence). V was pared by 0 bases and J by 3 bases, with 15 bases between. CDR3 coding DNA: TGTGCCACCAGCAGAGATGATGGCAGGGTGTACAATCAGCCCCAGCATTTT. This translates into CATSRDDGRVYNQPQHF.

The CDR3 DNA follows: TGTGCCGGGGGACGAGGGGGGTTGGCCACTGAAGCTTTCTTT. Translated, it gives CAGGRGGLATEAFF. The J gene is TRBJ1-1, the V gene TRBV6-1, with D tentatively TRBD1 (6 bases). This CDR3 is 14 amino acids long. Trimming stripped 11 bases from V and 4 bases from J, with 20 bases between. The germline V gene encodes CDR1 MNHNS and CDR2 SASEGT.

In its sample, this clone was seen once. The genes are TRBV2 and TRBJ2-1; the match to TRBD2 covers 13 bases. Germline V gene lookup returns CDR1 SNHLY and CDR2 FYNNEI. Trimming removed 5 bases from V and 4 bases from J; junction bases left unmatched: 2. The CDR3 is made up of 15 amino acids. Here the CDR3 DNA reads TGTGCCAGCAGTCCGGGACTAGCGGGATACAATGAGCAGTTCTTC. Residues: CASSPGLAGYNEQFF.

The rearrangement joins TRBV19 to TRBJ2-7, with TRBD1 identical over 9 bases. This CDR3 region has 14 residues. CDR1 LNHDA and CDR2 SQIVND come from the germline V gene (reference sequence). V shed 0 bases and J 5 bases; nucleotides not matched to a gene: 2. The CDR3 loop reads CASSIERQGDEQYF. As DNA, the CDR3 is TGTGCCAGTAGTATAGAGCGACAGGGGGACGAGCAGTACTTC.

The chain has TRBV29-1 and TRBJ1-2, with TRBD1 identical over 12 bases. The CDR3 runs to 15 residues. Germline V gene data show CDR1 as SQVTM and CDR2 as ANQGSEA. Unmatched junction bases numbered 9, after V lost 6 bases and J lost 4 bases. CDR3 DNA sequence: TGCAGCGTAGGCGCCGGGACAGGGGGCCCCTATGGCTACACCTTC. Translation gives CSVGAGTGGPYGYTF.

The chain joins TRBV4-2 to TRBJ2-1; 7 bases match TRBD2. Germline CDR1 is LGHNA and CDR2 is YNFKEQ. The CDR3 has 17 amino acids. V was pared by 0 bases and J by 9 bases, with 14 bases of the junction left unmatched. CDR3 coding DNA: TGTGCCAGCAGCCAAGACCCCGGCGGGTCGGGAGGAGGTGAGCAGTTCTTC. This gives the protein CASSQDPGGSGGGEQFF.

The rearrangement uses TRBV5-6 and TRBJ2-3; the D gene is possibly TRBD2 (6 bases). The germline V and J ends were trimmed by 0 bases and 11 bases, with 13 bases remaining between them. The CDR3 consists of 13 residues. Germline CDR1 and CDR2: SGHDT and YYEEEE. The CDR3 bases are TGTGCCAGCAGCTTGGCGGGGGAGTTGGAGCAGTATTTT. This gives the protein CASSLAGELEQYF.

On this clone: Other DNA sequences of this sample code for an identical CDR3. This chain uses TRBV7-2 with TRBJ2-7; 7 bases match TRBD1. Germline CDR1 is SGHTA and CDR2 is FQGNSA. This CDR3 has 14 residues. V shed 3 bases and J 2 bases; nucleotides not matched to a gene: 4. The CDR3 DNA reads TGTGCCAGCAGCTTGGGAACAGGGGCCTACGAGCAGTACGTC. Translation: CASSLGTGAYEQYV.

V gene TRBV7-9 combines with J gene TRBJ2-5, with D possibly matching TRBD2 (5 bases). The germline V gene has CDR1 SEHNR and CDR2 FQNEAQ (reference sequence). The germline V and J ends were trimmed by 3 bases and 5 bases, with 7 bases remaining between them. The CDR3 sequence is 12 residues long. As DNA, the CDR3 is TGTGCCAGCAGCTTCCGGAGGGAGACCCAGTACTTC. Translating it yields CASSFRRETQYF.

This clone was counted ten times or more. V and J are TRBV28 and TRBJ1-5; no clear D. V gave up 6 bases and J gave up 3 bases, with 12 bases separating them. The CDR3 loop spans 14 amino acids. Looked up from germline, CDR1 is MDHEN and CDR2 is SYDVKM. CDR3 sequence reads: CASRMVGVNQPQHF. In DNA form, the CDR3 reads TGTGCCAGCAGGATGGTCGGGGTCAATCAGCCCCAGCATTTT.

This sequence joins TRBV2 and TRBJ1-5; D gene uncertain. Germline loops: CDR1 SNHLY, CDR2 FYNNEI. The CDR3 loop spans 14 amino acids. V lost 0 bases and J 4 bases, leaving 7 bases between the germline ends. The CDR3 DNA follows: TGTGCCAGCAGTGAAGCGCGTTCAAATCAGCCCCAGCATTTT. Translation gives CASSEARSNQPQHF.

V and J are TRBV2 and TRBJ2-5, with a possible D match to TRBD1 (5 bases). The CDR3 covers 14 residues. The V gene lost 4 bases and the J gene lost 1 base, with 10 bases spanning the gap. CDR1 is SNHLY and CDR2 is FYNNEI in the germline V gene. Written as DNA, the CDR3 is TGTGCCAGCAGTGTAGGCAGGGTCCAAGAGACCCAGTACTTC. The encoded protein is CASSVGRVQETQYF.

This clone occurred once. V usage is TRBV5-1 and J usage is TRBJ2-7, with 8 nucleotides matching TRBD1. Losses at the gene ends were 3 bases for V and 3 bases for J; bases not matched to a gene: 8. Germline V gene data show CDR1 as SGHRS and CDR2 as YFSETQ. This CDR3 is built from 15 residues. The CDR3 spells CASSWGAGGGYEQYV. CDR3 sequence (DNA): TGCGCCAGCAGCTGGGGGGCAGGGGGCGGCTACGAGCAGTACGTC.

This clone was observed a handful of times. J is TRBJ2-3 and V is TRBV4-2; a weak D match, TRBD2 (6 bases). From germline, CDR1 is LGHNA and CDR2 YNFKEQ. CDR3 length equals 19 residues. V lost 0 bases and J lost 4, with 23 bases in between. As DNA, the CDR3 is TGTGCCAGCAGCCAAGATATTCTCACGGGGGACCGCCGGGCAGATACGCAGTATTTT. This translates into CASSQDILTGDRRADTQYF.

The rearrangement joins TRBV7-2 to TRBJ2-3; 9 nucleotides line up with TRBD1. Looked up from germline, CDR1 is SGHTA and CDR2 is FQGNSA. There are 16 residues in the CDR3. V trimming: 6 bases; J trimming: 2 bases; junction bases outside the gene matches: 9. The chain's CDR3 is CASSQQGTGNTDTQYF. Here the CDR3 DNA reads TGTGCCAGCAGTCAACAAGGGACAGGGAACACAGATACGCAGTATTTT.

The chain is built from TRBV28 and TRBJ1-1; D unclear. The V and J ends lost 4 bases and 11 bases respectively, with 14 bases between them. CDR3 length: 12 amino acids. Germline V gene data show CDR1 as MDHEN and CDR2 as SYDVKM. Here the CDR3 reads CASSSGLLSAFF. The CDR3 nucleotides are TGTGCCAGCAGTTCGGGTCTTCTGTCCGCTTTCTTT.

The chain has TRBV7-2 and TRBJ1-2, with 10 bases identical to TRBD1. Trimming took 5 bases from V and 6 from J; bases not matched to a gene: 6. The CDR3 contains 14 residues. The germline CDR1 and CDR2 sequences are SGHTA and FQGNSA. CDR3 DNA sequence: TGTGCCAGCAGCGGGCGACAGGGGGCGCATGGCTACACCTTC. Translating gives CASSGRQGAHGYTF.

This clone was found a few times. The chain carries TRBV4-3 and TRBJ2-4; TRBD1 matches 7 bases. V shed 1 base and J 11 bases; nucleotides not matched to a gene: 5. The length of the CDR3 is 13 residues. In germline, CDR1 is LGHNA, CDR2 YSLEER. CDR3 bases: TGCGCCAGCAGCCAAGGACAGGGTAACCTTCAGTACTTC. Protein: CASSQGQGNLQYF.

The chain couples TRBV23-1 to TRBJ1-1, with TRBD1 matching 9 bases. TRBV23-1 belongs to the ORF category, with a function that is uncertain. The CDR3 totals 19 residues. The junction had 19 bases not matched to a gene; V was cut back by 3 bases and J by 5 bases. CDR3 nucleotide sequence: TGCGCCAGCAGTCAGGGACAGGGTCCGGTTATCGATCGGCGGACTGAAGCTTTCTTT. Amino acid sequence: CASSQGQGPVIDRRTEAFF.

The chain recombines TRBV4-1 with TRBJ2-7; 8 bases line up with TRBD2. There are 16 residues in the CDR3. With 0 bases clipped from V and 3 bases from J, the junction kept 7 bases outside the gene matches. Germline values: CDR1 MGHRA, CDR2 YSYEKL. DNA for the CDR3: TGCGCCAGCAGCCAAGATGAATCGCGGGGGGACTACGAGCAGTACGTC. Translated, it gives CASSQDESRGDYEQYV.

The chain joins TRBV10-3 to TRBJ1-5, with D possibly being TRBD1 (5 bases). Trimming took off 5 bases at V and 8 bases at J, with 19 bases between the two ends. The CDR3 is made up of 15 amino acids. Germline V gene lookup returns CDR1 ENHRY and CDR2 SYGVKD. CDR3 residues: CAISKDNQRGEPQHF. The DNA for the CDR3 is TGTGCCATCAGTAAGGACAACCAACGGGGTGAGCCCCAGCATTTT.